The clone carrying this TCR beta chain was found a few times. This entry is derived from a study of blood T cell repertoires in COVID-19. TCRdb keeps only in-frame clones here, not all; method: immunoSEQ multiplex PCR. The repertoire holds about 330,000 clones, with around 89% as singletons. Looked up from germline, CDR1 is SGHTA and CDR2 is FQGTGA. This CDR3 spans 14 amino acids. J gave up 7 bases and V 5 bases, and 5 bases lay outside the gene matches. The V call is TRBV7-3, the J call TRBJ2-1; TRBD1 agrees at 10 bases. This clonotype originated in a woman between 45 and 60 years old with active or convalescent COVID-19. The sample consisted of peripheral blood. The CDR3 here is CASSPGQGFNEQFF. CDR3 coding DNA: TGTGCCAGCAGCCCGGGACAGGGGTTTAATGAGCAGTTCTTC. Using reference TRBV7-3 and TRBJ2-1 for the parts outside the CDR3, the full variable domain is GAGVSQTPSNKVTEKGKYVELRCDPISGHTALYWYRQSLGQGPEFLIYFQGTGAADDSGLPNDRFFAVRPEGSVSTLKIQRTERGDSAVYLCASSPGQGFNEQFFGPGTRLTVL.